What follows describes a single TCR beta chain. Clones were read by immunoSEQ multiplex PCR, and TCRdb kept only the in-frame ones, dropping some. The sample has about 34,000 clones, over 70% seen once. This sample was included in a study of blood T cell repertoires in COVID-19. Study overall: There were acute and convalescent COVID-19 samples, and they came from the United States, Italy and Spain. Sample material is recorded as cDNA or gDNA derived from T cells, B-cell-depleted T cells, or PBMCs.

The germline gives CDR1 LNHDA, CDR2 SQIVND (reference sequence). The CDR3 is 15 residues long. V trimming: 4 bases; J trimming: 1 base; junction bases outside the gene matches: 5. Sequencing was done on a sample of peripheral blood. The sequence derives from a man aged 60 to 75 with active COVID-19. The chain joins TRBV19 to TRBJ1-2; 8 nucleotides line up with TRBD1. CDR3: CASSTTGDLNYGYTF. The CDR3, as DNA: TGTGCCAGTAGTACGACAGGGGACCTTAACTATGGCTACACCTTC. Based on the CDR3 plus reference TRBV19 and TRBJ1-2, the full variable domain is DGGITQSPKYLFRKEGQNVTLSCEQNLNHDAMYWYRQDPGQGLRLIYYSQIVNDFQKGDIAEGYSVSREKKESFPLTVTSAQKNPTAFYLCASSTTGDLNYGYTFGSGTRLTVV.